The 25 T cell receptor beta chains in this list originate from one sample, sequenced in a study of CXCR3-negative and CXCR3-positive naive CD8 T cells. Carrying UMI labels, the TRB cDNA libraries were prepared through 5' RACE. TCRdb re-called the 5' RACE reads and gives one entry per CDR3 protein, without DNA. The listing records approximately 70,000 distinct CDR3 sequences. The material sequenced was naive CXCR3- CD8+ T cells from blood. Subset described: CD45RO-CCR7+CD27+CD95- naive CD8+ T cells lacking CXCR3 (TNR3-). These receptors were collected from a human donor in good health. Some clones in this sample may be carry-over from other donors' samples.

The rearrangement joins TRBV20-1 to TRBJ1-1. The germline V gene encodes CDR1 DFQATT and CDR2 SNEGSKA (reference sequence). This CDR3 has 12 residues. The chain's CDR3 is CSATISDTEAFF.

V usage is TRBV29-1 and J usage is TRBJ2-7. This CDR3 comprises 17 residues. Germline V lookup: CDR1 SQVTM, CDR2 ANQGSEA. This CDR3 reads CSVEVLGGSTPSYEQYF.

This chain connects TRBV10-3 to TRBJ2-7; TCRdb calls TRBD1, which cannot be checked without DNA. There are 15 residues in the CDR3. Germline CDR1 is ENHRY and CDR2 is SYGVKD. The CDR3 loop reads CAISTLLGADYEQYF.

The CDR3 here is CASSWAAGGDYEQYF. This chain connects TRBV27 to TRBJ2-7; TCRdb's assignment of TRBD2 cannot be checked, as there is no DNA. The germline gives CDR1 MNHEY, CDR2 SMNVEV (reference sequence). The CDR3 is 15 amino acids.

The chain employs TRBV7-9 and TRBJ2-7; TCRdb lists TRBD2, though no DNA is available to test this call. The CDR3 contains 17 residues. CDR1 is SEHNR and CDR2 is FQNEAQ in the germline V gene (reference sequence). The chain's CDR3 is CASSLPTGVVAGDEQYF.

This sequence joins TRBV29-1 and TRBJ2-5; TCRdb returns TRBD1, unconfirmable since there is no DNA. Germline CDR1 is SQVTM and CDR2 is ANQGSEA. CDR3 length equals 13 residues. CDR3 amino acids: CSVNGQFQETQYF.

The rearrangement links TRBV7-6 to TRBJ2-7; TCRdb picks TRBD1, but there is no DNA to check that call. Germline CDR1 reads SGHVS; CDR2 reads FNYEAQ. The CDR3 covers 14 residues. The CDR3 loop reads CASSLITGAYEQYF.

This CDR3 reads CASSQDWVVSPLHF. The V and J genes are TRBV4-1 and TRBJ1-6. The germline CDR1 and CDR2 sequences are MGHRA and YSYEKL. This CDR3 comprises 14 residues.

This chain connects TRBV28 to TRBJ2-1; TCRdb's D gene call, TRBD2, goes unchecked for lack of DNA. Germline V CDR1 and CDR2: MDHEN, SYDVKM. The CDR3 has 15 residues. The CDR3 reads CASSSRTSGANEQFF. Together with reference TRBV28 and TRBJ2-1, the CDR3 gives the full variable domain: DVKVTQSSRYLVKRTGEKVFLECVQDMDHENMFWYRQDPGLGLRLIYFSYDVKMKEKGDIPEGYSVSREKKERFSLILESASTNQTSMYLCASSSRTSGANEQFFGPGTRLTVL.

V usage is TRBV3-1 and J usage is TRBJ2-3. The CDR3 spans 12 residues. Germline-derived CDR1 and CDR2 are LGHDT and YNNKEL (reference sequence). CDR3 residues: CASSQVTDTQYF.

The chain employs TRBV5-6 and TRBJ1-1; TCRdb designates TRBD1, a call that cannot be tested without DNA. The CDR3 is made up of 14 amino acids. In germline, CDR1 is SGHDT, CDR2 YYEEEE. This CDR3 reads CASSPLEQGTEAFF.

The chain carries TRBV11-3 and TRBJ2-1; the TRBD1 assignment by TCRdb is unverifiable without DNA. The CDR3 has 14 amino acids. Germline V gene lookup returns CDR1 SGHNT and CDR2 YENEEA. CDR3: CASSSPVSGGEQFF.

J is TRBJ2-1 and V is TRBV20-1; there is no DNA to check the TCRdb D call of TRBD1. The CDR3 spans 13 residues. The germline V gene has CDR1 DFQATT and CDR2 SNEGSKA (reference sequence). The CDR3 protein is CSASADRVYEQFF.

The CDR3 sequence: CASSGWGDNEQFF. The rearrangement links TRBV7-9 to TRBJ2-1; TCRdb indicates TRBD1, and absent DNA this call remains unverified. CDR3 size: 13 residues. In germline, CDR1 is SEHNR, CDR2 FQNEAQ (reference sequence).

CDR3 sequence: CSVTGRAGGPFELDTQYF. The V and J genes are TRBV29-1 and TRBJ2-3; TCRdb calls TRBD2, which cannot be checked without DNA. Germline V gene data show CDR1 as SQVTM and CDR2 as ANQGSEA. This CDR3 is 18 amino acids long.

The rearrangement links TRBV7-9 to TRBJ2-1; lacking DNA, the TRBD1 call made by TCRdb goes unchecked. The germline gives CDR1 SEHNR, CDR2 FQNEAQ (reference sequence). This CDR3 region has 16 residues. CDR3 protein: CASSPAASGGVNEQFF.

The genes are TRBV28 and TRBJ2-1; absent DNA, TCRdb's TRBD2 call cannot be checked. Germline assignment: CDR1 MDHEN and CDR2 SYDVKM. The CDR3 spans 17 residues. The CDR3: CASRGLAGGGAYNEQFF.

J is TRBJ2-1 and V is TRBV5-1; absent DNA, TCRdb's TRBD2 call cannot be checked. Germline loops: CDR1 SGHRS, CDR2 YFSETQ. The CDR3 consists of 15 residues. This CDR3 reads CASSAGLAVYNEQFF.

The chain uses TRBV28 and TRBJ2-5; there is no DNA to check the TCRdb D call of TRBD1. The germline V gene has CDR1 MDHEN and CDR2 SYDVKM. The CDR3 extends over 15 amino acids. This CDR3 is CASSSDRGYQETQYF.

The chain's CDR3 is CASSFILNEQFF. The rearrangement links TRBV5-6 to TRBJ2-1. Germline-derived CDR1 and CDR2 are SGHDT and YYEEEE. The length of the CDR3 is 12 residues.

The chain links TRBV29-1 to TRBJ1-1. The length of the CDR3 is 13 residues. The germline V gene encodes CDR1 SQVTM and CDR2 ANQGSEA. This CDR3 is CSVEPRMNTEAFF.

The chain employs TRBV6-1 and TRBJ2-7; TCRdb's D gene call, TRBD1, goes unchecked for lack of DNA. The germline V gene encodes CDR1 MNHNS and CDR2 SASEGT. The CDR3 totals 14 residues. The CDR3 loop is CASSDTGGSYEQYF.

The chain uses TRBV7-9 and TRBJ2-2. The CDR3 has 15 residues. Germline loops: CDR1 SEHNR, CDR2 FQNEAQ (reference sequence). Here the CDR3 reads CASSLLAGSTGELFF. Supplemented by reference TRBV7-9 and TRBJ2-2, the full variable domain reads DTGVSQNPRHKITKRGQNVTFRCDPISEHNRLYWYRQTLGQGPEFLTYFQNEAQLEKSRLLSDRFSAERPKGSFSTLEIQRTEQGDSAMYLCASSLLAGSTGELFFGEGSRLTVL.

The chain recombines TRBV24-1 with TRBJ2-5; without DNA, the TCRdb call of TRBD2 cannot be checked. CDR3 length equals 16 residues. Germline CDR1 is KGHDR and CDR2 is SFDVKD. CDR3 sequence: CATSDFAGGPGETQYF.

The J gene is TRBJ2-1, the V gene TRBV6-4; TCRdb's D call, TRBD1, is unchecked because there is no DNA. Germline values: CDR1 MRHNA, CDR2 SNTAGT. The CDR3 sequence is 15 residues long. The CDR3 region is CASSGGTKINNEQFF.